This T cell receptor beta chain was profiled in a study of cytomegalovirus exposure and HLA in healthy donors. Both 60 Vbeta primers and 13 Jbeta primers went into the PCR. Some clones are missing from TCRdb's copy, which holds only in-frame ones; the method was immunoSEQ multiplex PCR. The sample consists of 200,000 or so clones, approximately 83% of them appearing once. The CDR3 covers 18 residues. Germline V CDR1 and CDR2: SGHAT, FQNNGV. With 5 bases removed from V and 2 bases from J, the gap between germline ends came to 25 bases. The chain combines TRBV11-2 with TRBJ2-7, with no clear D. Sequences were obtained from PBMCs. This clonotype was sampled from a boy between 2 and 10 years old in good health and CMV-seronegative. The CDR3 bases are TGTGCCAGCAGCAAAACGTCCTTGAGGCATTTTAGTCCCTACGAGCAGTACTTC. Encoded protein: CASSKTSLRHFSPYEQYF.